This T cell receptor (beta chain) is from a study of blood T cells in healthy people across ages. Study-wide results and limits: Possibly confounding the expanded clonotype changes was the fact that donor CMV status was unknown.

A second PCR of roughly 7 to 11 cycles used a sample-barcoded 5' primer and a J-beta primer mix. Carrying 12 random nucleotides, a template-switch adaptor labeled each individual cDNA molecule. From the 5' RACE reads, TCRdb called clonotypes with MiXCR, one entry per CDR3 protein. The data hold roughly 700,000 distinct CDR3 sequences, with roughly 32% observed a single time. The study isolated at least 6 million PBMCs from each sample. A note on this clonotype: Its antigen is still unknown.

CDR3 length: 15 residues. CDR1 is LGHNA, CDR2 YNFKEQ, per germline. The ends lost 4 bases at V and 7 bases at J; junction bases unmatched: 8. J is TRBJ2-1 and V is TRBV4-2; 9 positions agree with TRBD2. The source material was blood. This clonotype was sampled from a woman aged 80 or over in good health. The CDR3 sequence is CASSPGGTSINEQFF. CDR3 bases: TGTGCCAGCAGCCCCGGGGGGACTAGCATAAATGAGCAGTTCTTC.